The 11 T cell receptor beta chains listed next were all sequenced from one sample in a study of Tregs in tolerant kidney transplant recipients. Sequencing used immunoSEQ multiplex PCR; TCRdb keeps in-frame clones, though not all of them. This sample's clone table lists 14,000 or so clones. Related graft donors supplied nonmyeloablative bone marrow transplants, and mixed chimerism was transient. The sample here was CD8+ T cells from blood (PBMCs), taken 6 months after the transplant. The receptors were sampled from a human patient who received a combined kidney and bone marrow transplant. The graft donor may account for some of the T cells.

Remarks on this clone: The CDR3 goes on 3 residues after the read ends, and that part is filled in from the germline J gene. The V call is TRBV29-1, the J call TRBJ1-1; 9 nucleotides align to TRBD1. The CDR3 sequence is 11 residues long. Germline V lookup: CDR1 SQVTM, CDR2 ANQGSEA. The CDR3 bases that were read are TGCAGCGCCAGCTGGACAGGGGTA. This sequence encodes CSASWTGV. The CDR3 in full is CSASWTGVAFF.

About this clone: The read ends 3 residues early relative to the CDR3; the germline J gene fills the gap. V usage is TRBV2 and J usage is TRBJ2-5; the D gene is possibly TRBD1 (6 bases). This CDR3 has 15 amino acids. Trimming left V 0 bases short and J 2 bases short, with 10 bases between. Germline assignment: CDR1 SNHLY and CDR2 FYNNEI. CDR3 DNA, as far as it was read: TGTGCCAGCAGTGAAGCGGGACAAACACAAGAGACC. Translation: CASSEAGQTQET. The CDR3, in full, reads CASSEAGQTQETQYF.

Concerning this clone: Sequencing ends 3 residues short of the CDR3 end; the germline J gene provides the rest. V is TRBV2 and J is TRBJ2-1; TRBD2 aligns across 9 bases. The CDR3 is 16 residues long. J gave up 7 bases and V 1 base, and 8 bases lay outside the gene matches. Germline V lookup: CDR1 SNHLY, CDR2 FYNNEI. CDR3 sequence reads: CASSEGVSGSSNEQFF. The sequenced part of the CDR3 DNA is TGTGCCAGCAGTGAAGGTGTTAGCGGGAGTTCGAATGAG. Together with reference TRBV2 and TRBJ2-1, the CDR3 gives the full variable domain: EPEVTQTPSHQVTQMGQEVILRCVPISNHLYFYWYRQILGQKVEFLVSFYNNEISEKSEIFDDQFSVERPDGSNFTLKIRSTKLEDSAMYFCASSEGVSGSSNEQFFGPGTRLTVL.

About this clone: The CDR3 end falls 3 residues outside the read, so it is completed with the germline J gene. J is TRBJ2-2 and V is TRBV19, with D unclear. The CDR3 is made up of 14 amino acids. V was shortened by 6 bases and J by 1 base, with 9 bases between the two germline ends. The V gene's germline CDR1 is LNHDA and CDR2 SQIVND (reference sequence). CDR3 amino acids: CASSPVLNTGELFF. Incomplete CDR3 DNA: TGTGCCAGTAGCCCTGTATTGAACACCGGGGAG.

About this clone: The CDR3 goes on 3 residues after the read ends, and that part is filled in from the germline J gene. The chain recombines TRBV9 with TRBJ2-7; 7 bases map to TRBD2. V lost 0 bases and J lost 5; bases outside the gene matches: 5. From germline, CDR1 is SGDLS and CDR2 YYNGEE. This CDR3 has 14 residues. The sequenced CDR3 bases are TGTGCCAGCAGCGTAGGGGAGGGGAGACACGAG. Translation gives CASSVGEGRHE. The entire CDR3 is CASSVGEGRHEQYF.

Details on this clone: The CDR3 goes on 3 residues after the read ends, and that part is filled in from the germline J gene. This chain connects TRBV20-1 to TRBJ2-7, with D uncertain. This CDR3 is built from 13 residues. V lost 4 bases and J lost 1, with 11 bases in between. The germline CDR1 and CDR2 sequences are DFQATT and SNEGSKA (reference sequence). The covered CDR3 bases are TGCAGTGCTATTCTAGAAATGTCCTACGAG. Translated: CSAILEMSYE. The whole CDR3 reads CSAILEMSYEQYF.

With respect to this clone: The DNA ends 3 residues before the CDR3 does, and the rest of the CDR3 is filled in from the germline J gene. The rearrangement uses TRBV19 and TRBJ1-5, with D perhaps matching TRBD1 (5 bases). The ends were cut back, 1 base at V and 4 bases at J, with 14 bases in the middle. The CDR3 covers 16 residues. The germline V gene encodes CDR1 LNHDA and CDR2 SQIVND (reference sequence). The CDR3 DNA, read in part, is TGTGCCAGTAGTATAGTGGTTTTGGGGGGAAATCAGCCC. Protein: CASSIVVLGGNQP. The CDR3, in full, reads CASSIVVLGGNQPQHF.

The covered CDR3 bases are TGTGCCAGCAGCTTAGTAGCGGGAGGGCCAAATGAG. It codes for CASSLVAGGPNE. The whole CDR3 reads CASSLVAGGPNEQFF. The rearrangement uses TRBV5-6 and TRBJ2-1, with 11 bases lining up with TRBD2. The CDR3 extends 3 residues past the end of the read, so its final part is completed from the germline J gene. The CDR3 loop spans 15 amino acids. The V and J ends lost 2 bases and 7 bases, in that order; junction bases with no gene match: 5. Germline CDR1 reads SGHDT; CDR2 reads YYEEEE.

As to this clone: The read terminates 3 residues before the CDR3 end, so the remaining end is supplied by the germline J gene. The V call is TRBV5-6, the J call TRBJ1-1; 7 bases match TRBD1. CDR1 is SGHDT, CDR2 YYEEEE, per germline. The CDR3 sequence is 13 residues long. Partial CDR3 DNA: TGTGCCAGCAGAAGGACAGGCTTCTCTGGA. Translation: CASRRTGFSG. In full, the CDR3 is CASRRTGFSGAFF.

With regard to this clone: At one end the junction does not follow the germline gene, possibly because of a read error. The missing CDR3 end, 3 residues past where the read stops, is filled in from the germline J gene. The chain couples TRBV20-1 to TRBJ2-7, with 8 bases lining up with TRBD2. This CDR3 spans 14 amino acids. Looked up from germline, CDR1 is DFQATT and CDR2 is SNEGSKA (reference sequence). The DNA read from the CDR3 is TGCACTGCTAGAGAAGAGCGGGGGTCCTACGAG. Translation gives CTAREERGSYE. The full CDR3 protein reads CTAREERGSYEQYF.

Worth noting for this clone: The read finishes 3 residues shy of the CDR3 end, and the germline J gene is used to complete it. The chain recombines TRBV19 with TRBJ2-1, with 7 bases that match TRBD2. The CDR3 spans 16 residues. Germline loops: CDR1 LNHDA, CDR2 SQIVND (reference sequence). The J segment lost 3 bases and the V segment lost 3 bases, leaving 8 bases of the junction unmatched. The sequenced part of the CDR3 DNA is TGTGCCAGTAGTATTATCTGGCGGGAGTACTACAATGAG. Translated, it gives CASSIIWREYYNE. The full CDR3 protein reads CASSIIWREYYNEQFF.